These T cell receptor beta chains were read from a single sample in a study of cytomegalovirus exposure and HLA in healthy donors. Clones were sequenced by immunoSEQ multiplex PCR, and TCRdb holds only the in-frame ones, with some missing. This table holds about 77,000 clones, roughly 75% found once. The material sequenced was PBMCs. Receptors originate from a woman between 40 and 50 years old in good health and CMV-seronegative. The CDR3 runs from the conserved cysteine through the conserved F or W. D genes are given only for firm matches. Clone size is given for some rows only: seen once, a few or many times, or a class if the clone is expanded.

V gene	D gene	clone size	J gene	CDR3 DNA	CDR3 protein
TRBV25-1	-	-	TRBJ1-5	TGTGCCAGCAGTGACCGACAGGATCAGCCCCAGCATTTT	CASSDRQDQPQHF
TRBV28	TRBD2	-	TRBJ2-1	TGTGCCAGCAGTCCCTACAAGGGAGGGAGGATGGTCAATGAGCAGTTCTTC	CASSPYKGGRMVNEQFF
TRBV5-4	-	-	TRBJ2-4	TGTGCCAGCAGCCCGGGACTGGAAACCAAAAACATTCAGTACTTC	CASSPGLETKNIQYF
TRBV14	-	few	TRBJ2-4	TGTGCCAGCAGCCAAGCAGGGGTAGCCAAAAACATTCAGTACTTC	CASSQAGVAKNIQYF
TRBV20-1	-	-	TRBJ1-1	TGCAGTGTATCGGGTAACACTGAAGCTTTCTTT	CSVSGNTEAFF
TRBV9	TRBD1	few	TRBJ1-2	TGTGCCAGCACCCGCCAGGGGGGTTATGGCTACACCTTC	CASTRQGGYGYTF
TRBV27	TRBD1	-	TRBJ2-7	TGTGCCAGCAGTCAGACAGGGCGTGTGTACGAGCAGTACTTC	CASSQTGRVYEQYF
TRBV5-1	-	few	TRBJ1-4	TGCGCCAGCAGCTTGCCCGATATTACGGGTGAAAAACTGTTTTTT	CASSLPDITGEKLFF
TRBV29-1	TRBD1	-	TRBJ2-1	TGCAGCGCCGCCCGGCAGGGGGCGCGAAATGAGCAGTTCTTC	CSAARQGARNEQFF
TRBV7-9	-	-	TRBJ1-5	TGTGCCAGCAGCTTAGATTCCTCCAATCAGCCCCAGCATTTT	CASSLDSSNQPQHF
TRBV27	TRBD2	few	TRBJ2-5	TGTGCCAGCAGTTTAGCGGGAGTTAAAGAGACCCAGTACTTC	CASSLAGVKETQYF
TRBV7-9	TRBD1	-	TRBJ2-3	TGTGCCAGCATCGGGACAGACACAGATACGCAGTATTTT	CASIGTDTDTQYF
TRBV23-1	-	-	TRBJ2-6	TGCGCCAGCAGTCAATCGCTCGCAGACAAGCTAAGCTCTGGGGCCAACGTCCTGACTTTC	CASSQSLADKLSSGANVLTF
TRBV7-4	-	-	TRBJ1-5	TGTGCCAGCAGCTTAGCACAGGGTAATCAGCCCCAGCATTTT	CASSLAQGNQPQHF
TRBV15	-	-	TRBJ2-5	TGTGCCACCAGCAGAGACAGGGCCCAAGAGACCCAGTACTTC	CATSRDRAQETQYF
TRBV6-1	-	once	TRBJ1-4	TGTGCCAGCACCCGTAATGAAAAACTGTTTTTT	CASTRNEKLFF
TRBV28	-	-	TRBJ2-7	TGTGCCAGCAGTTTTGCCGGGGGACTTGCCAACGTCTACGAGCAGTACTTC	CASSFAGGLANVYEQYF
TRBV4-3	TRBD2	-	TRBJ2-3	TGCGCCAGCAGCCACCGCCTAGCGGGGATCGCAGGTCTCACAGATACGCAGTATTTT	CASSHRLAGIAGLTDTQYF
TRBV18	-	-	TRBJ2-3	TGTGCCAGCTCACCCCTCGGGGATACGCAGTATTTT	CASSPLGDTQYF
TRBV28	-	-	TRBJ2-7	TGTGCCAGCTCTATTTGGAGGGCCCACGGCTACGAGCAGTACTTC	CASSIWRAHGYEQYF
TRBV29-1	-	-	TRBJ2-7	TGCAGCGTTGAAGATACCTCTAGCGCCAGCTCCTACGAGCAGTACTTC	CSVEDTSSASSYEQYF
TRBV18	TRBD1	few	TRBJ1-1	TGTGCCAGCTCACCACGAGGTACAGGGGGAGATGGCACTGAAGCTTTCTTT	CASSPRGTGGDGTEAFF
TRBV19	-	-	TRBJ1-5	TGTGCCAGTAGTATAGTGGGGGGATCGGGCAATCAGCCCCAGCATTTT	CASSIVGGSGNQPQHF
TRBV28	TRBD2	-	TRBJ2-3	TGTGCCAGCAGTTTACCCGGACTAGCGGCCACAGATACGCAGTATTTT	CASSLPGLAATDTQYF
TRBV7-3	-	-	TRBJ2-1	TGTGCCAGCAGCTTATCCGGCGGGATGGAATCCTACAATGAGCAGTTCTTC	CASSLSGGMESYNEQFF
TRBV19	TRBD1	-	TRBJ1-2	TGTGCCAGTAGTACGGAAGGGAGACAGGGCCGTCGTGGCTACACCTTC	CASSTEGRQGRRGYTF
TRBV7-2	-	-	TRBJ1-1	TGTGCCAGCACCATGGCGGGGGCCACTGAAGCTTTCTTT	CASTMAGATEAFF
TRBV7-9	TRBD1	-	TRBJ1-1	TGTGCCAGCAGACGGACAGGGCCCACTGAAGCTTTCTTT	CASRRTGPTEAFF
TRBV7-6	-	-	TRBJ2-5	TGTGCCAGCAGCTCACTGCGGGCGGCCGCAGGGACCCAGTACTTC	CASSSLRAAAGTQYF
TRBV28	TRBD2	-	TRBJ2-7	TGTGCCAGCAGTTCGGGACTAGCGGGAGTGTACGAGCAGTACTTC	CASSSGLAGVYEQYF
TRBV7-2	TRBD2	once	TRBJ2-1	TGTGCCAGCAGCTTTCTACTAGCGGGAAATGAGCAGTTCTTC	CASSFLLAGNEQFF
TRBV5-1	-	-	TRBJ2-1	TGCGCCAGCAGCTTGGTCAGGGGAGGGCCGGGGAATGAGCAGTTCTTC	CASSLVRGGPGNEQFF